This T cell receptor beta chain was recorded in a study of T cells after somatic rescue of genetic block. Measured with immunoSEQ multiplex PCR; TCRdb has only the in-frame clones, and not every one. The sample gives roughly 120,000 clones, about 89% of which show up once; roughly 1.4% is in the top ten. The V gene's germline CDR1 is SGHTA and CDR2 FQGNSA. V was trimmed by 6 bases and J by 5 bases, leaving 13 bases between them. This CDR3 is built from 13 residues. Sequencing input: peripheral blood mononuclear cells (PBMCs). The chain couples TRBV7-2 to TRBJ2-5; unclear D gene. The sequence was obtained from a woman aged 18-29 years. CDR3 coding DNA: TGTGCCAGCAGTTGGGCCCCGCGTGAGACCCAGTACTTC. As protein: CASSWAPRETQYF.